This entry lists 32 T cell receptor beta chains sequenced from one sample in a study of blood T cells in healthy people across ages. A second PCR of about 7 to 12 cycles used a sample-barcoded 5' primer and a J-beta primer mix. TCRdb re-derived calls from the 5' RACE reads in MiXCR, one entry per CDR3 protein. The data hold 550,000 to 800,000 distinct CDR3 sequences, with about 21% observed a single time. Specimen: blood. These receptors all stem from a man in his 70s in good health.

CDR3 sequence reads: CASRPGSRGLNYGYTF. DNA for the CDR3: TGTGCCAGCAGGCCTGGCTCCAGGGGGCTTAACTATGGCTACACCTTC. This chain links TRBV27 with TRBJ1-2; 8 bases line up with TRBD1. The CDR3 length is 16 residues. Unmatched junction bases numbered 10, after V lost 6 bases and J lost 1 base. The germline gives CDR1 MNHEY, CDR2 SMNVEV (reference sequence).

This clonotype was found a few times. This chain uses TRBV4-2 with TRBJ1-4; D is possibly TRBD1 (6 bases). Trimming left V 1 base short and J 8 bases short, with 11 bases between. The CDR3 runs 14 residues. Germline assignment: CDR1 LGHNA and CDR2 YNFKEQ. CDR3 in DNA: TGTGCCAGCAGCCAAGGGGAGGGGGGCGAAAAACTGTTTTTT. It translates to CASSQGEGGEKLFF.

This clonotype was observed a handful of times. This chain links TRBV20-1 with TRBJ2-5; unclear D gene. There are 14 residues in the CDR3. The germline gives CDR1 DFQATT, CDR2 SNEGSKA (reference sequence). Trimming cost V 6 bases and J 5 bases, with 19 bases left between them. CDR3 sequence: CSADIQSHPETQYF. Here the CDR3 DNA reads TGCAGTGCAGATATCCAGTCCCACCCCGAGACCCAGTACTTC.

The chain uses TRBV7-9 and TRBJ1-2, with TRBD1 as a possible D gene (5 bases). The CDR3 loop spans 14 amino acids. V lost 5 bases and J 5 bases, leaving 15 bases between the germline ends. The germline gives CDR1 SEHNR, CDR2 FQNEAQ (reference sequence). CDR3 protein: CASSQGTGLYGYTF. The CDR3 DNA is TGTGCCAGCAGCCAGGGTACGGGCCTGTATGGCTACACCTTC.

This clonotype was counted only a few times. A read error may explain this, as a much larger clone is one base away. CDR3 region: CASSRASSGWLQGTQYF. CDR3 coding DNA: TGTGCCAGCAGCCGAGCGTCTAGCGGGTGGTTACAAGGGACCCAGTACTTC. This chain links TRBV3-1 with TRBJ2-5, with TRBD2 identical over 8 bases. Per the germline V gene, CDR1 is LGHDT and CDR2 is YNNKEL (reference sequence). This CDR3 spans 17 amino acids.

This clonotype was counted between two and nine times. The chain is built from TRBV28 and TRBJ1-1; D unclear. The CDR3 extends over 13 amino acids. Trimming took 5 bases from V and 1 from J, leaving 8 bases between them. The germline V gene has CDR1 MDHEN and CDR2 SYDVKM. DNA of the CDR3: TGTGCCAGCAGTGTCAGGCAGAACACTGAAGCTTTCTTT. This encodes CASSVRQNTEAFF.

The sample holds a few counts of this clonotype. The chain has TRBV9 and TRBJ2-3; a weak D match, TRBD2 (7 bases). Germline loops: CDR1 SGDLS, CDR2 YYNGEE. This CDR3 region has 17 residues. V lost 3 bases and J 0 bases, leaving 17 bases between the germline ends. CDR3 sequence reads: CASSARGGVTSTDTQYF. The DNA of the CDR3 is TGTGCCAGCAGCGCGAGAGGGGGGGTCACGAGCACAGATACGCAGTATTTT. Drawing the rest from reference TRBV9 and TRBJ2-3, the complete variable domain is DSGVTQTPKHLITATGQRVTLRCSPRSGDLSVYWYQQSLDQGLQFLIQYYNGEERAKGNILERFSAQQFPDLHSELNLSSLELGDSALYFCASSARGGVTSTDTQYFGPGTRLTVL.

This clonotype showed up just a few times. The chain couples TRBV7-2 to TRBJ2-5, with D maybe TRBD2 (5 bases). The J call is in doubt because the DNA end fits TRBJ2-7 better. Germline-derived CDR1 and CDR2 are SGHTA and FQGNSA. The CDR3 spans 13 residues. In DNA, the CDR3 is TGTGCCAGCAGCTTAGGAGGGATCCGCGAGCAGTACTTC. It yields the protein CASSLGGIREQYF.

This chain links TRBV29-1 with TRBJ2-2; D gene ambiguous. The V gene's germline CDR1 is SQVTM and CDR2 ANQGSEA. This CDR3 has 13 residues. V lost 6 bases and J lost 0, with 8 bases in between. The chain's CDR3 is CSVRSPNTGELFF. The CDR3 nucleotides read TGCAGCGTCAGATCACCGAACACCGGGGAGCTGTTTTTT.

This clonotype appeared a few times. The CDR3, as DNA: TGTGCCAGCAGTCCCACGGGACTAGATTTAAACATTCAGTACTTC. Translating it yields CASSPTGLDLNIQYF. The chain carries TRBV28 and TRBJ2-4, with 8 bases matching TRBD2. With 5 bases clipped from V and 6 bases from J, the junction kept 9 bases outside the gene matches. The CDR3 sequence is 15 residues long. Germline V gene lookup returns CDR1 MDHEN and CDR2 SYDVKM.

With respect to this clonotype: The junction and the germline gene differ at one end; a read error may be behind it. The V call is TRBV5-1, the J call TRBJ2-2, with D possibly matching TRBD2 (5 bases). The germline V gene has CDR1 SGHRS and CDR2 YFSETQ. The length of the CDR3 is 14 residues. The CDR3 region has the DNA TGCGCCAGCGGAGTGGGAGAAATGACCGGAGAGCTGTTTTTT. Translated, it gives CASGVGEMTGELFF.

This sequence joins TRBV6-2 or TRBV6-3 and TRBJ2-2; the D gene could be TRBD1 or TRBD2 (7 bases each). V lost 2 bases and J lost 3, with 13 bases in between. Germline V gene sequence: CDR1 MNHEY, CDR2 SVGEGT. The CDR3 consists of 16 residues. In DNA, the CDR3 is TGTGCCAGCAGTTACCCAAGCGGGACAGACACCGGGGAGCTGTTTTTT. It translates to CASSYPSGTDTGELFF.

This clonotype has a handful of counts. This chain links TRBV4-1 with TRBJ1-4; D might be TRBD1 (6 bases). The CDR3 has 17 amino acids. Germline V gene sequence: CDR1 MGHRA, CDR2 YSYEKL. The V gene lost 1 base and the J gene lost 2 bases, with 14 bases spanning the gap. This chain's CDR3 is CASSQVGRGRTNEKLFF. CDR3 coding DNA: TGCGCCAGCAGCCAAGTGGGCAGGGGTCGCACTAATGAAAAACTGTTTTTT.

This clonotype was recorded a few times. The J gene is TRBJ2-3, the V gene TRBV20-1; TRBD2 matches at 7 bases. CDR1 DFQATT and CDR2 SNEGSKA come from the germline V gene (reference sequence). The CDR3 covers 14 residues. With 2 bases clipped from V and 8 bases from J, the junction kept 10 bases outside the gene matches. CDR3 region: CSARPAGEIGTQYF. CDR3 DNA: TGCAGTGCTAGACCGGCGGGAGAGATAGGTACGCAGTATTTT.

The V and J genes are TRBV24-1 and TRBJ2-2, with 12 positions matching TRBD2. CDR1 and CDR2 from the germline V gene are KGHDR and SFDVKD. This CDR3 comprises 16 residues. The V gene end was trimmed by 3 bases and the J gene end by 6 bases; junction bases not matched to a gene: 4. The CDR3 reads CATSDRTSGKAGELFF. DNA for the CDR3: TGTGCCACCAGTGATAGGACTAGCGGGAAAGCCGGGGAGCTGTTTTTT.

This clonotype was seen a single time. The chain links TRBV9 to TRBJ2-3; TRBD1 matches at 8 bases. The germline gives CDR1 SGDLS, CDR2 YYNGEE. After removal of 3 bases from V and 4 bases from J, the junction contained 7 bases not matched to a gene. The length of the CDR3 is 15 residues. The CDR3 DNA is TGTGCCAGCAGCGCGGGACAGGCCGTCTCAGATACGCAGTATTTT. Protein: CASSAGQAVSDTQYF.

This clonotype was recorded at least ten times. The genes are TRBV5-1 and TRBJ2-5, with TRBD2 matching over 13 bases. V lost 5 bases to trimming and J lost 4 bases; unmatched junction nucleotides: 8. The germline V gene encodes CDR1 SGHRS and CDR2 YFSETQ. The CDR3 has 16 residues. CDR3 nucleotide sequence: TGCGCCAGCAGTAGCGGACTAGCGGGAGTAATAGAGACCCAGTACTTC. This gives the protein CASSSGLAGVIETQYF.

This clonotype was seen a few times. The rearrangement joins TRBV7-2 to TRBJ2-5, with D perhaps matching TRBD1 or TRBD2 (5 bases each). CDR3 length: 15 residues. Germline V gene sequence: CDR1 SGHTA, CDR2 FQGNSA. V was clipped by 2 bases and J by 10 bases, with 20 bases between them. The CDR3 reads CASSLSAGTRNNQYF. CDR3 in DNA: TGTGCCAGCAGCTTATCCGCCGGGACCCGCAATAACCAGTACTTC.

This clonotype was recorded a few times. The CDR3 sequence: CSARTSQDDYGYTF. The CDR3 region has the DNA TGCAGTGCTAGGACCTCACAGGATGACTATGGCTACACCTTC. V is TRBV20-1 and J is TRBJ1-2; TRBD1 is a possible D gene (5 bases). Trimming pared 3 bases from V and 3 bases from J, leaving 14 bases between. Looked up from germline, CDR1 is DFQATT and CDR2 is SNEGSKA (reference sequence). The CDR3 runs 14 residues.

This clonotype showed up many times. This chain links TRBV28 with TRBJ2-5, with D perhaps being TRBD1 or TRBD2 (6 bases each). Germline loops: CDR1 MDHEN, CDR2 SYDVKM. Trimming cost V 1 base and J 4 bases, with 10 bases left between them. The CDR3 is 14 amino acids. Here the CDR3 DNA reads TGTGCCAGCAGTTTATCCGGGGGCTTAGAGACCCAGTACTTC. Its protein product is CASSLSGGLETQYF.

This clonotype has just one count. This chain uses TRBV5-5 with TRBJ2-7; the match to TRBD2 covers 9 bases. With 1 base clipped from V and 0 bases from J, the junction kept 5 bases outside the gene matches. This CDR3 is 16 amino acids long. CDR1 is SGHKS, CDR2 YYEKEE, per germline (reference sequence). In DNA form, the CDR3 reads TGTGCCAGCAGCTTGAGCGGGGGGCCAAGCTCCTACGAGCAGTACTTC. Its protein is CASSLSGGPSSYEQYF.

This clonotype was seen more than once but under ten times. V is TRBV7-2 and J is TRBJ1-1, with a weak D call TRBD1 (6 bases). The ends were cut back, 6 bases at V and 5 bases at J, with 16 bases in the middle. This CDR3 spans 14 amino acids. Germline V lookup: CDR1 SGHTA, CDR2 FQGNSA. CDR3 sequence: CASSSNRVWTEAFF. The CDR3 region has the DNA TGTGCCAGCAGTAGCAACAGGGTTTGGACTGAAGCTTTCTTT.

About this clonotype: Lacking the conserved final phenylalanine or tryptophan, this CDR3 likely reflects a read error. V usage is TRBV6-5 and J usage is TRBJ2-3, with D uncertain. V gave up 2 bases and J gave up 5 bases, with 2 bases separating them. The CDR3 is 11 amino acids. The germline V gene encodes CDR1 MNHEY and CDR2 SVGAGI. The CDR3, as DNA: TGTGCCAGCAGTTACCAAGATACGCAGTATCTT. This sequence encodes CASSYQDTQYL.

This clonotype was detected ten times or more. V is TRBV28 and J is TRBJ1-4; tentatively, D is TRBD1 (6 bases). This CDR3 is 20 amino acids long. The germline V and J ends were trimmed by 4 bases and 0 bases, with 24 bases remaining between them. From germline, CDR1 is MDHEN and CDR2 SYDVKM. CDR3 bases: TGTGCCAGCAGTTCGACTCTACCGCCGAGGGGGGAGGCAACTAATGAAAAACTGTTTTTT. Protein: CASSSTLPPRGEATNEKLFF.

J is TRBJ1-2 and V is TRBV28, with TRBD1 as a possible D gene (6 bases). Germline CDR1 and CDR2: MDHEN and SYDVKM. Trimming cost V 5 bases and J 1 base, with 17 bases left between them. The CDR3 consists of 16 residues. The CDR3 reads CASSPHRDTINYGYTF. The CDR3 DNA is TGTGCCAGCAGTCCCCACCGGGACACCATTAACTATGGCTACACCTTC.

The genes are TRBV28 and TRBJ1-1; D perhaps matches TRBD1 (6 bases). The CDR3 sequence is 15 residues long. CDR1 is MDHEN, CDR2 SYDVKM, per germline. Trimming shortened V by 6 bases and J by 5 bases, and 19 bases separated the two germline ends. The CDR3, as DNA: TGTGCCAGCAGCTACGAAACAGGGATTGAGACTGAAGCTTTCTTT. Translation: CASSYETGIETEAFF. The whole variable domain, filled in from reference TRBV28 and TRBJ1-1, reads DVKVTQSSRYLVKRTGEKVFLECVQDMDHENMFWYRQDPGLGLRLIYFSYDVKMKEKGDIPEGYSVSREKKERFSLILESASTNQTSMYLCASSYETGIETEAFFGQGTRLTVV.

This clonotype was counted ten times or more. J is TRBJ2-3 and V is TRBV6-2 or TRBV6-3; 8 nucleotides align to TRBD2. Germline V gene sequence: CDR1 MNHEY, CDR2 SVGEGT. With 5 bases clipped from V and 4 bases from J, the junction kept 14 bases outside the gene matches. CDR3 length equals 17 residues. CDR3 amino acids: CASSPFSGTLLADTQYF. The CDR3 DNA reads TGTGCCAGCAGTCCCTTTAGCGGGACCTTGCTGGCAGATACGCAGTATTTT.

This clonotype was seen a few times. The V and J genes are TRBV28 and TRBJ2-4; the match to TRBD2 covers 8 bases. Germline lookup yields CDR1 MDHEN and CDR2 SYDVKM. This CDR3 has 14 amino acids. The V segment lost 6 bases and the J segment 5 bases; nucleotides outside the gene matches: 6. The CDR3, as DNA: TGTGCCAGCAGGACGGGAGGGAGTGAAAACATTCAGTACTTC. Residues: CASRTGGSENIQYF.

V is TRBV2 and J is TRBJ2-7; no clear D. Germline CDR1 and CDR2: SNHLY and FYNNEI. The CDR3 covers 14 residues. Trimming removed 6 bases from V and 0 bases from J, with 12 bases in between. The CDR3 DNA sequence: TGTGCCAGCAGACTTGACACACGCTCCTACGAGCAGTACTTC. Translated: CASRLDTRSYEQYF.

The chain combines TRBV24-1 with TRBJ2-1, with TRBD2 matching 10 bases. CDR1 is KGHDR and CDR2 is SFDVKD in the germline V gene. This CDR3 has 14 residues. The J segment lost 5 bases and the V segment lost 6 bases, leaving 3 bases of the junction unmatched. CDR3 protein: CATSSLAGDNEQFF. The CDR3, as DNA: TGTGCCACCAGTAGTCTAGCGGGAGACAATGAGCAGTTCTTC.

This clonotype showed up just a few times. J is TRBJ2-5 and V is TRBV5-1; D may correspond to TRBD1 or TRBD2 (5 bases each). TRBJ2-7 explains the end of the DNA better; the J call may be wrong. From germline, CDR1 is SGHRS and CDR2 YFSETQ. This CDR3 spans 15 amino acids. This CDR3 reads CASSGLADSNYEQYF. The CDR3 nucleotides read TGCGCCAGCAGCGGCCTAGCCGACAGCAACTACGAGCAGTACTTC.

This clonotype was seen repeatedly, ten times or more. The CDR3 reads CASGNSYEQYF. In nucleotides, the CDR3 is TGTGCCTCCGGGAACTCCTACGAGCAGTACTTC. The chain carries TRBV28 and TRBJ2-5; maybe TRBD2 (5 bases). The tail of the sequence fits TRBJ2-7 better, so the J call may be wrong. Germline assignment: CDR1 MDHEN and CDR2 SYDVKM. The CDR3 consists of 11 residues.